This T cell receptor beta chain was sequenced in a study of cytomegalovirus exposure and HLA in healthy donors. The J segment lost 4 bases and the V segment lost 2 bases, leaving 4 bases of the junction unmatched. The CDR3 is 15 residues long. Germline V gene lookup returns CDR1 SGHNT and CDR2 YYREEE (reference sequence). As concerns this clone: Distinct nucleotide sequences in the sample also encode this CDR3.

PCR was performed using 60 Vbeta and 13 Jbeta primers. Some clones are missing from TCRdb's copy, which holds only in-frame ones; the method was immunoSEQ multiplex PCR. The data show about 120,000 clones, with 79% seen just once and 4% to 5.5% held by the top ten. The sample taken for sequencing was PBMCs. The chain recombines TRBV5-4 with TRBJ1-1, with TRBD1 matching over 11 bases. The clonotype was recovered from a young man in good health and CMV-seropositive. The CDR3 protein is CASSLPGTGGTEAFF. CDR3 in DNA: TGTGCCAGCAGCTTACCCGGGACAGGGGGCACTGAAGCTTTCTTT.